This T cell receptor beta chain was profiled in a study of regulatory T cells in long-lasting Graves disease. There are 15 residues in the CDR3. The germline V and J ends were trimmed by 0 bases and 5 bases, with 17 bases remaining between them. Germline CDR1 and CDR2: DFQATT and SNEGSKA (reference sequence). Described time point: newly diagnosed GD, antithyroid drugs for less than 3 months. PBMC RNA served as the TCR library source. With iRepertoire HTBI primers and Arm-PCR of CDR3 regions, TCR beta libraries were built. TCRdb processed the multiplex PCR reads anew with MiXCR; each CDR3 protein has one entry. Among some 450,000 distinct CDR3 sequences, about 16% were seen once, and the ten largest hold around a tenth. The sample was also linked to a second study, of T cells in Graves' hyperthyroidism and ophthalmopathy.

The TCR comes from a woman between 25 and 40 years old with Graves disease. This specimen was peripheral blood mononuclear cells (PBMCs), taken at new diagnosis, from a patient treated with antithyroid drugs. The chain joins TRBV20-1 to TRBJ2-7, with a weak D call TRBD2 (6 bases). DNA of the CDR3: TGCAGTGCTAGAGACCAGGCCGGGGGTGGGGACGAGCAGTACTTC. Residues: CSARDQAGGGDEQYF.